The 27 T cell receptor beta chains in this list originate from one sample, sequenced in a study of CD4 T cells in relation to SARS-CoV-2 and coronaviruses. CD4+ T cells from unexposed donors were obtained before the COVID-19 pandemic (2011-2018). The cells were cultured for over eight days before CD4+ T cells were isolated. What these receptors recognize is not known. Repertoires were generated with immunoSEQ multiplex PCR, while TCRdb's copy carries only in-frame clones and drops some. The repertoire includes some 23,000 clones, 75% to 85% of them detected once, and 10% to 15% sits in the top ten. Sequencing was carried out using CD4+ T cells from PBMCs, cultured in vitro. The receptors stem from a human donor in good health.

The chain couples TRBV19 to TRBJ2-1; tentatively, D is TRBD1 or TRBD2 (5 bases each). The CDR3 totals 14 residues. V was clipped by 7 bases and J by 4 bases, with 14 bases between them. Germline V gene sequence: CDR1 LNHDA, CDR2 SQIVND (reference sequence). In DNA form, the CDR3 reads TGTGCCAGTACTAAGCAGGGACGTTACAATGAGCAGTTCTTC. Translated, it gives CASTKQGRYNEQFF.

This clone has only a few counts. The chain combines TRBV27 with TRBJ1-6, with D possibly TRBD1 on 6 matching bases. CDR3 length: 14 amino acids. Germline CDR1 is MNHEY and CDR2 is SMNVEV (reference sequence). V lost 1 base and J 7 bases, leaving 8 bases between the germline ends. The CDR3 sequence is CASSLFDRNSPLHF. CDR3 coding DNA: TGTGCCAGCAGTTTATTTGACAGGAATTCACCCCTCCACTTT.

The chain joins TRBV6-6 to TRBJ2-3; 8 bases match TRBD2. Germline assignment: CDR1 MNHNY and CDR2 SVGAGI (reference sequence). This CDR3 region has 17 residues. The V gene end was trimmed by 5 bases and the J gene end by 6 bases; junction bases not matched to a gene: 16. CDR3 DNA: TGTGCCAGCAGTCCGTTATCTGCGGGGGGCGTGATGGATACGCAGTATTTT. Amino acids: CASSPLSAGGVMDTQYF.

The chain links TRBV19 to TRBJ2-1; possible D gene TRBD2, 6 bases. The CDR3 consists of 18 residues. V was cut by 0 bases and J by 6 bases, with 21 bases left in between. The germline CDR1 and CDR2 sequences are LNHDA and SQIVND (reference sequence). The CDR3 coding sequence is TGTGCCAGTAGTATAGATCTAACAGCTCCCCGGGGGTCCAATGAGCAGTTCTTC. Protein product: CASSIDLTAPRGSNEQFF. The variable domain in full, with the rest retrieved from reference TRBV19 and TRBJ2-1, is DGGITQSPKYLFRKEGQNVTLSCEQNLNHDAMYWYRQDPGQGLRLIYYSQIVNDFQKGDIAEGYSVSREKKESFPLTVTSAQKNPTAFYLCASSIDLTAPRGSNEQFFGPGTRLTVL.

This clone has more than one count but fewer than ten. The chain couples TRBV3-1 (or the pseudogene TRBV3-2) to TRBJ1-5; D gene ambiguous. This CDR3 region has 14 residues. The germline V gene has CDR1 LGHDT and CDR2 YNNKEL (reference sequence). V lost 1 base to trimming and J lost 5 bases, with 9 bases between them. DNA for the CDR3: TGTGCCAGCAGCCAAGCTGAGGGCGATCAGCCCCAGCATTTT. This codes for CASSQAEGDQPQHF.

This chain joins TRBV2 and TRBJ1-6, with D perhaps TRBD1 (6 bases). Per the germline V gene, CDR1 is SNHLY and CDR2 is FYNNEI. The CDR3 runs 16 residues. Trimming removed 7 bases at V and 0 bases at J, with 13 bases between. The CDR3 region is CASTAGTSSYNSPLHF. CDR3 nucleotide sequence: TGTGCCAGCACCGCCGGGACAAGCTCCTATAATTCACCCCTCCACTTT.

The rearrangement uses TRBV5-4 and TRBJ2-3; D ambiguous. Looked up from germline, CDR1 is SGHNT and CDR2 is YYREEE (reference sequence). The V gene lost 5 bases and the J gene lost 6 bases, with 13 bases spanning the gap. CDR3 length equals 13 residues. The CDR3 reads CASRPGVSDTQYF. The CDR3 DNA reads TGTGCCAGCAGACCAGGCGTGTCGGATACGCAGTATTTT. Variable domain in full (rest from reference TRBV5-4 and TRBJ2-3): ETGVTQSPTHLIKTRGQQVTLRCSSQSGHNTVSWYQQALGQGPQFIFQYYREEENGRGNFPPRFSGLQFPNYSSELNVNALELDDSALYLCASRPGVSDTQYFGPGTRLTVL.

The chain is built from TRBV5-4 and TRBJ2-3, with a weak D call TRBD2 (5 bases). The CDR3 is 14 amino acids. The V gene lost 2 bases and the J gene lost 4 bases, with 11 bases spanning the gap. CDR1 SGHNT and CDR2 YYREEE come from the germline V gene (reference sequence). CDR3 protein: CASSLSVRADTQYF. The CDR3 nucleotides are TGTGCCAGCAGCTTATCAGTGAGGGCAGATACGCAGTATTTT.

In DNA, the CDR3 is TGTGCTAGTGGTTTGGTACATTCCCCGGCGGGAGGTCTAAAATCCTACAATGAGCAGTTCTTC. Amino acid sequence: CASGLVHSPAGGLKSYNEQFF. The V gene is TRBV12-5, the J gene TRBJ2-1; 8 nucleotides match TRBD2. CDR1 is LGHNT, CDR2 FRNRAP, per germline. J lost 1 base, V lost 0 bases, and 17 bases had no gene match. The length of the CDR3 is 21 residues.

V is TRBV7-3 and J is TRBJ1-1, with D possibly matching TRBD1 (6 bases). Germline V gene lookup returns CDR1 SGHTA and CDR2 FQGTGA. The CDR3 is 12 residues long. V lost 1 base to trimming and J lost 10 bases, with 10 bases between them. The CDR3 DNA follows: TGTGCCAGCAGCTTAAAGGGGGGAAGAGCTTTCTTT. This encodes CASSLKGGRAFF.

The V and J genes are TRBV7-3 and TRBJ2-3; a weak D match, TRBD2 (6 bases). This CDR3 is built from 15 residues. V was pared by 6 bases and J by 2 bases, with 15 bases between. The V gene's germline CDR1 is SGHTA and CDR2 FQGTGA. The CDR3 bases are TGTGCCAGCAGTTCCTCTAGCGTTATCACAGATACGCAGTATTTT. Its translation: CASSSSSVITDTQYF.

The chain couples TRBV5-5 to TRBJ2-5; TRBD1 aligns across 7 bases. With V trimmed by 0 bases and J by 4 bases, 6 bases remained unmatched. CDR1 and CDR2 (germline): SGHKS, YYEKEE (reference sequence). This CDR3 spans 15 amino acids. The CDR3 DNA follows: TGTGCCAGCAGCTTGGCAGGGGGAACCGGAGAGACCCAGTACTTC. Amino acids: CASSLAGGTGETQYF. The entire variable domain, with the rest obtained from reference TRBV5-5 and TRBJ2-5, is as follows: DAGVTQSPTHLIKTRGQQVTLRCSPISGHKSVSWYQQVLGQGPQFIFQYYEKEERGRGNFPDRFSARQFPNYSSELNVNALLLGDSALYLCASSLAGGTGETQYFGPGTRLLVL.

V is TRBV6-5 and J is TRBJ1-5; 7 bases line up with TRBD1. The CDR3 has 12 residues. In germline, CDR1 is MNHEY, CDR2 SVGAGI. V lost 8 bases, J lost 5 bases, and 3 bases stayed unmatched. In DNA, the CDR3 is TGTGCCAGCCGGACAGGAGATCAGCCCCAGCATTTT. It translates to CASRTGDQPQHF.

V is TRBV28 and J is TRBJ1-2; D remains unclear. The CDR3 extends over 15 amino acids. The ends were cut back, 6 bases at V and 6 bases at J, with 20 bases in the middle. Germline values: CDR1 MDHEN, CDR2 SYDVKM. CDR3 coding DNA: TGTGCCAGCAGCCCAGCGAAGGGCGCCTTGGATGGCTACACCTTC. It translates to CASSPAKGALDGYTF.

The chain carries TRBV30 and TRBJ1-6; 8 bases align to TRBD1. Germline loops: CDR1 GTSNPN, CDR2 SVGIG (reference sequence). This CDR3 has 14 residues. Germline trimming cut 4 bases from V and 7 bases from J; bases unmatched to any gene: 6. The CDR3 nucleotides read TGTGCCTGGACGGGCAGGGGGCAAAATTCACCCCTCCACTTT. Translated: CAWTGRGQNSPLHF.

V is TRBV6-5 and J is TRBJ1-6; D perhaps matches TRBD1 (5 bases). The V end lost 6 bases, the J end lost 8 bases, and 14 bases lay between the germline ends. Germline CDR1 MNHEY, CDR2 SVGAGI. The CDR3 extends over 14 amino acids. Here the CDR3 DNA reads TGTGCCAGCAGGGTTAGGCAGGGAGATTCACCCCTCCACTTT. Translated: CASRVRQGDSPLHF.

The CDR3 region is CASSPNNYGYTF. CDR3 sequence (DNA): TGTGCCAGCAGCCCTAACAACTATGGCTACACCTTC. J is TRBJ1-2 and V is TRBV28, with D unclear. This CDR3 is 12 amino acids long. Between the trimmed V and J ends, which lost 6 bases and 2 bases, there was a span of 7 bases. Germline V lookup: CDR1 MDHEN, CDR2 SYDVKM.

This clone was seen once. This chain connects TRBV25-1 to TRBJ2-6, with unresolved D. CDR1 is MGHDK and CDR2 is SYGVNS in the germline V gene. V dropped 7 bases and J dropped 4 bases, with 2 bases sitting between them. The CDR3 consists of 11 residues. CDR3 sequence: CASKGANVLTF. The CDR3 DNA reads TGTGCCAGCAAGGGGGCCAACGTCCTGACTTTC.

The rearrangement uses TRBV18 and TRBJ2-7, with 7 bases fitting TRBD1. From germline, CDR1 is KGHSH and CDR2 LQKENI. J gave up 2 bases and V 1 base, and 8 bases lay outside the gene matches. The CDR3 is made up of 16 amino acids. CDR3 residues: CASSPRSGTETYEQYF. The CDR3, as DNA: TGTGCCAGCTCACCACGATCCGGGACAGAAACCTACGAGCAGTACTTC.

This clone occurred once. In nucleotides, the CDR3 is TGCGCCAGCAGCTCGGAAGACCAGGCAGGAGGAGATACGCAGTATTTT. It yields the protein CASSSEDQAGGDTQYF. The gene calls are TRBV4-1 and TRBJ2-3; D perhaps matches TRBD2 (5 bases). Germline assignment: CDR1 MGHRA and CDR2 YSYEKL. V was pared by 5 bases and J by 5 bases, with 20 bases between. The CDR3 runs 16 residues.

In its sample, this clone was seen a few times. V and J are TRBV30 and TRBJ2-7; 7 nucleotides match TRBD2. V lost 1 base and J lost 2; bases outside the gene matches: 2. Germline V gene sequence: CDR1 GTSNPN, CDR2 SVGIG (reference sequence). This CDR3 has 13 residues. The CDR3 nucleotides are TGTGCCTGGAGTGGGGGAGGGACCTACGAGCAGTACTTC. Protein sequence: CAWSGGGTYEQYF.

In DNA form, the CDR3 reads TGTGCCAGCAGCGTAGTTGGTAGCCCGGGGACCTACAATGAGCAGTTCTTC. This gives the protein CASSVVGSPGTYNEQFF. The chain has TRBV9 and TRBJ2-1; D might be TRBD2 (5 bases). This CDR3 spans 17 amino acids. Germline V gene sequence: CDR1 SGDLS, CDR2 YYNGEE. The ends were cut back, 0 bases at V and 2 bases at J, with 15 bases in the middle.

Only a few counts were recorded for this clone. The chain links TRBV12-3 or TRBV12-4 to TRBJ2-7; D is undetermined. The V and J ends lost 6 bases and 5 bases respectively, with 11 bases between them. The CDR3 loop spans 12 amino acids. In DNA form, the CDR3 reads TGTGCCAGCAGCCCCTGGAAACACGAGCAGTACTTC. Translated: CASSPWKHEQYF.

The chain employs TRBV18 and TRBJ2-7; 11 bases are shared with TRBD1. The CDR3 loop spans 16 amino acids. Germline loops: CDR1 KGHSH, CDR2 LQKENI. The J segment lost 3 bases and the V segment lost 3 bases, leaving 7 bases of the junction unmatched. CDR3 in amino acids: CASSPPGTGGVYEQYF. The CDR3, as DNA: TGTGCCAGCTCACCCCCCGGGACAGGGGGTGTCTACGAGCAGTACTTC. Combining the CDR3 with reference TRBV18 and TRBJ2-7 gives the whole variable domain NAGVMQNPRHLVRRRGQEARLRCSPMKGHSHVYWYRQLPEEGLKFMVYLQKENIIDESGMPKERFSAEFPKEGPSILRIQQVVRGDSAAYFCASSPPGTGGVYEQYFGPGTRLTVT.

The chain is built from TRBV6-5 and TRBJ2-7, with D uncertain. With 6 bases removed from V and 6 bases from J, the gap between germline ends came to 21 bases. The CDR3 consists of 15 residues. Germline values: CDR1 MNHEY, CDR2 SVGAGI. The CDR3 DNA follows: TGTGCCAGCAGACCTATTGGTTACGGAACTCTCGAGCAGTACTTC. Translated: CASRPIGYGTLEQYF.

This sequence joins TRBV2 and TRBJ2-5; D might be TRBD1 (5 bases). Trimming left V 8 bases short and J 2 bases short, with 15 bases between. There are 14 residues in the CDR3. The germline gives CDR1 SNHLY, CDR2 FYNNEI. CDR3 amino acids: CASSGAAEQETQYF. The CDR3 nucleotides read TGTGCCAGCTCTGGGGCCGCAGAACAAGAGACCCAGTACTTC.

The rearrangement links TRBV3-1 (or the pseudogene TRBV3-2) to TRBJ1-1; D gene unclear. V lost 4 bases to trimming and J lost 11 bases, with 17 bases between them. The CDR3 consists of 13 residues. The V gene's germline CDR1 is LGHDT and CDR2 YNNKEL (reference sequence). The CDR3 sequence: CASSPPASAGAFF. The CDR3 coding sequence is TGTGCCAGCAGCCCTCCGGCCAGCGCGGGGGCTTTCTTT.